A selection of T cell receptor beta chains follows, all from one sample in a study of PD-1 blockade in classical Hodgkin lymphoma. The method was immunoSEQ multiplex PCR; TCRdb's version includes in-frame clones alone and lacks a portion of them. The sample consists of 3,500 to 4,000 clones, around 72% of them appearing once. Sample: peripheral blood mononuclear cells (PBMCs), taken before the fourth cycle of nivolumab. All receptors come from a human donor with classical Hodgkin lymphoma. CDR3s include the opening cysteine and the closing phenylalanine or tryptophan. D genes are given only for firm matches. Size is stated for part of the rows, as once, few or many counts, or as a class when the clone is expanded.

j_call	d_call	clone_size	v_call	cdr3_aa	cdr3_nt
TRBJ2-5	.	.	TRBV15	CATSRARDQETQYF	TGTGCCACCAGCAGAGCTAGAGATCAAGAGACCCAGTACTTC
TRBJ2-7	TRBD2	.	TRBV10-1	CASSEETSGRFEQYF	TGCGCCAGCAGTGAGGAGACTAGCGGGAGGTTCGAGCAGTACTTC
TRBJ2-5	.	medium-sized	TRBV7-9	CASSIQETQYF	TGTGCCAGCAGCATCCAAGAGACCCAGTACTTC
TRBJ2-7	.	.	TRBV10-3	CAISVPGNHEQYF	TGTGCCATCAGTGTTCCCGGGAACCACGAGCAGTACTTC
TRBJ1-2	TRBD1	few	TRBV7-8	CASSSPLGQVANYGYTF	TGTGCCAGCAGCTCCCCACTCGGACAGGTAGCTAACTATGGCTACACCTTC
TRBJ2-2	TRBD1	.	TRBV4-2	CASSQPGQGIWSGELFF	TGTGCCAGCAGCCAACCGGGACAGGGTATCTGGTCCGGGGAGCTGTTTTTT
TRBJ2-2	TRBD2	.	TRBV29-1	CSGLAGTGELFF	TGCAGCGGACTAGCGGGAACCGGGGAGCTGTTTTTT
TRBJ2-5	.	once	TRBV5-1	CASSLPPQMILETQYF	TGCGCCAGCAGCTTGCCCCCCCAGATGATCTTAGAGACCCAGTACTTC
TRBJ2-1	TRBD2	.	TRBV18	CASSRTSGGARGEQFF	TGTGCCAGCTCACGTACTAGCGGGGGGGCTCGAGGAGAGCAGTTCTTC
TRBJ2-5	.	.	TRBV30	CAWSSPITGHQETQYF	TGTGCCTGGAGTTCGCCCATCACCGGACACCAAGAGACCCAGTACTTC
TRBJ1-2	.	.	TRBV7-9	CASSLWEGLYGYTF	TGTGCCAGCAGCTTATGGGAGGGGCTCTATGGCTACACCTTC
TRBJ1-2	.	once	TRBV7-8	CASSPRGGDRLSYTF	TGTGCCAGCAGCCCCAGAGGGGGGGATCGGTTGAGCTACACCTTC
TRBJ1-2	TRBD1	.	TRBV7-9	CASNVDRTGYTF	TGTGCCAGCAATGTGGACAGGACGGGCTACACCTTC
TRBJ2-2	TRBD1	.	TRBV7-7	CASSRGQGGTGELFF	TGTGCTAGCAGCCGCGGACAGGGGGGTACCGGGGAGCTGTTTTTT
TRBJ1-1	TRBD1	.	TRBV14	CASSLGTESTEAFF	TGTGCCAGCAGCCTCGGGACAGAGAGCACTGAAGCTTTCTTT
TRBJ2-5	TRBD2	.	TRBV5-1	CASSLVFGGGDQETQYF	TGCGCCAGCAGCTTGGTTTTCGGCGGGGGAGATCAAGAGACCCAGTACTTC
TRBJ2-7	.	.	TRBV6-1	CASSLTGYEQYF	TGTGCCAGCAGTCTCACAGGGTACGAGCAGTACTTC
TRBJ1-2	TRBD1	.	TRBV28	CASQDRGYGYTF	TGTGCCAGCCAGGACAGGGGCTATGGCTACACCTTC
TRBJ1-1	TRBD1	.	TRBV5-1	CASSPGQGPTTEAFF	TGCGCCAGCAGCCCTGGACAGGGTCCAACAACTGAAGCTTTCTTT
TRBJ2-5	TRBD2	.	TRBV7-2	CASSPREGPGGTQYF	TGTGCCAGCAGCCCGAGGGAGGGACCTGGGGGGACCCAGTACTTC
TRBJ1-2	.	.	TRBV28	CASSSPGMRDGYTF	TGTGCCAGCAGTTCCCCAGGTATGCGGGATGGCTACACCTTC
TRBJ2-5	.	.	TRBV10-3	CAISQTRDGQETQYF	TGTGCCATCAGCCAGACAAGGGACGGCCAAGAGACCCAGTACTTC
TRBJ1-2	.	.	TRBV5-6	CASRDQGKSNYGYTF	TGTGCCAGCAGGGACCAAGGCAAATCTAACTATGGCTACACCTTC
TRBJ2-7	TRBD2	.	TRBV11-1	CASKVSGGEYEQYF	TGTGCCAGCAAGGTTAGCGGGGGAGAGTACGAGCAGTACTTC
TRBJ2-7	.	few	TRBV6-5	CASRRMGNSYEQYF	TGTGCCAGCAGACGTATGGGGAACTCCTACGAGCAGTACTTC
TRBJ2-3	TRBD2	.	TRBV10-3	CAIRGSGSPDTQYF	TGTGCCATCAGGGGTAGCGGGAGCCCAGATACGCAGTATTTT
TRBJ1-4	TRBD1	.	TRBV6-1	CASSERQGGFNEKLFF	TGTGCCAGCAGTGAGCGACAGGGCGGCTTCAATGAAAAACTGTTTTTT
TRBJ1-1	TRBD1	.	TRBV29-1	CSVEEDRGNTEAFF	TGCAGCGTTGAGGAGGACAGGGGGAACACTGAAGCTTTCTTT
TRBJ2-1	TRBD2	.	TRBV28	CASSESGTSGRSEQFF	TGTGCCAGCAGTGAATCCGGGACTAGCGGGAGATCTGAGCAGTTCTTC
TRBJ1-1	.	.	TRBV7-7	CASSLESDTEAFF	TGTGCTAGCAGCTTAGAGTCCGACACTGAAGCTTTCTTT
TRBJ1-6	TRBD1	.	TRBV4-3	CASSQPGGSPLHF	TGCGCCAGCAGCCAACCAGGGGGTTCACCCCTCCACTTT
TRBJ2-7	.	.	TRBV30	CAWSPTGRDSYEQYF	TGTGCCTGGAGTCCGACAGGGCGGGACTCCTACGAGCAGTACTTC
TRBJ1-4	.	.	TRBV11-3	CASTWGAANEKLFF	TGTGCCAGCACTTGGGGGGCTGCTAATGAAAAACTGTTTTTT
TRBJ2-7	.	.	TRBV19	CASSIAAGGEQYF	TGTGCCAGTAGTATAGCAGCGGGCGGGGAGCAGTACTTC
TRBJ2-1	TRBD2	.	TRBV19	CASSIGSSGIYNEQFF	TGTGCCAGTAGTATAGGGTCTAGCGGGATCTACAATGAGCAGTTCTTC
TRBJ2-7	.	few	TRBV4-1	CASSQPSGGSYEQYF	TGCGCCAGCAGCCAACCTTCAGGGGGGTCCTACGAGCAGTACTTC
TRBJ2-1	TRBD1	.	TRBV6-1	CASSTRTGNPDEQFF	TGTGCCAGCAGTACTCGGACAGGGAATCCGGATGAGCAGTTCTTC
TRBJ1-1	.	medium-sized	TRBV30	CAWSVNSANTEAFF	TGTGCCTGGAGTGTAAACTCGGCGAACACTGAAGCTTTCTTT
TRBJ2-7	TRBD2	.	TRBV6-6	CATSGGNEQYF	TGTGCCACTTCGGGGGGGAACGAGCAGTACTTC
TRBJ1-1	TRBD1	.	TRBV6-1	CASSEEGAYTEAFF	TGTGCCAGCAGTGAGGAGGGGGCTTATACTGAAGCTTTCTTT
TRBJ1-1	TRBD1	.	TRBV7-9	CASSRTGVGTEAFF	TGTGCCAGCAGCCGAACAGGGGTAGGCACTGAAGCTTTCTTT